This T cell receptor beta chain was observed in a study of blood T cell repertoires in COVID-19. On the study more broadly: Researchers got acute and convalescent COVID-19 samples from the United States, Italy and Spain. PBMCs, B-cell-depleted T cells, or T cells provided the cDNA or gDNA that made up the material.

Germline V gene sequence: CDR1 SGHTA, CDR2 FQGTGA. The CDR3 has 13 residues. Trimming at V came to 5 bases and at J to 7 bases, leaving 3 bases not matched to a gene. Authors' analysis steps: From reference gene primer amplification, estimates of nucleated cell counts were derived. TCRdb's copy holds only in-frame clones and misses some; the assay was immunoSEQ multiplex PCR. The D gene and trimming were derived from the DNA, and the V and J assignments and clone size from that table. The data contain approximately 210,000 clones, less than 90% of them singletons. The origin of this receptor is a man in his forties with active or convalescent COVID-19. The J gene is TRBJ2-2, the V gene TRBV7-3; 8 positions agree with TRBD1. Sequenced: peripheral blood. The CDR3 loop reads CASSPRGLGELFF. The DNA of the CDR3 is TGTGCCAGCAGCCCCAGGGGGCTCGGGGAGCTGTTTTTT.